The 32 T cell receptor beta chains in this list originate from one sample, sequenced in a study of blood T cells in healthy people across ages (dated by TCRdb to about 2015). The library was made by 5' RACE. The listed sequencing device is Illumina HiSeq 2500. A second PCR of roughly 7 to 11 cycles was performed with a sample-barcoded 5' primer and a J-beta primer mix. TCRdb reran the public reads through fastp at Q25 and MiXCR, keeping productive beta chains. Rows merge per CDR3 protein into single entries with the most common DNA and genes. The sample table holds about 1,400,000 distinct CDR3 sequences, of which roughly 40% were seen once. The ten largest make up approximately 7.9% of the sample. The sample consisted of blood. Source of these receptors: a woman aged 18 to 35 in good health.

The J gene is TRBJ2-4, the V gene TRBV29-1, with TRBD1 as a possible D gene (5 bases). There are 16 residues in the CDR3. V gave up 3 bases and J gave up 14 bases, with 29 bases separating them. Germline lookup yields CDR1 SQVTM and CDR2 ANQGSEA. The DNA of the CDR3 is TGCAGCGTTGAGCTGTCTGCGGACACCCACTCCTACGAGAAGTACTTC. Amino acid sequence: CSVELSADTHSYEKYF.

This chain links TRBV6-2 or TRBV6-3 with TRBJ2-1; D perhaps matches TRBD2 (5 bases). This CDR3 contains 12 residues. V gave up 8 bases and J gave up 9 bases, with 14 bases separating them. The germline CDR1 and CDR2 sequences are MNHEY and SVGEGT. CDR3 residues: CASSSPRREQFF. The CDR3 DNA follows: TGTGCCAGCTCTAGCCCTCGGCGTGAGCAGTTCTTC.

The V call is TRBV10-3, the J call TRBJ2-7, with 8 bases matching TRBD2. Losses at the gene ends were 6 bases for V and 0 bases for J; bases not matched to a gene: 7. The CDR3 extends over 15 amino acids. Germline CDR1 is ENHRY and CDR2 is SYGVKD. The CDR3 sequence is CAIRGERGSSYEQYF. The CDR3 DNA reads TGTGCCATCAGGGGAGAGCGGGGGAGCTCCTACGAGCAGTACTTC.

This sequence joins TRBV7-9 and TRBJ1-4; a weak D match, TRBD1 (6 bases). The CDR3 runs to 17 residues. With 5 bases removed from V and 0 bases from J, the gap between germline ends came to 16 bases. The germline V gene has CDR1 SEHNR and CDR2 FQNEAQ (reference sequence). The CDR3 region has the DNA TGTGCCAGCAGCCAAACGGACAGAGCCTCAACTAATGAAAAACTGTTTTTT. Translation gives CASSQTDRASTNEKLFF.

The J gene is TRBJ2-7, the V gene TRBV25-1; D may be TRBD1 (5 bases). This CDR3 has 15 amino acids. Trimming removed 2 bases from V and 1 base from J, with 12 bases in between. Germline V gene sequence: CDR1 MGHDK, CDR2 SYGVNS. This chain's CDR3 is CASSERAGWSYEQYF. The CDR3 DNA reads as TGTGCCAGCAGTGAAAGGGCAGGGTGGTCCTACGAGCAGTACTTC.

This clonotype showed up just a few times. V usage is TRBV20-1 and J usage is TRBJ2-5; D gene ambiguous. V dropped 2 bases and J dropped 5 bases, with 6 bases sitting between them. CDR1 is DFQATT, CDR2 SNEGSKA, per germline (reference sequence). There are 11 residues in the CDR3. The CDR3 DNA is TGCAGTGCTAGAAAGTTGGAGACCCAGTACTTC. It is translated as CSARKLETQYF.

The chain combines TRBV9 with TRBJ1-1, with unresolved D. The length of the CDR3 is 14 residues. Germline CDR1 SGDLS, CDR2 YYNGEE. Between the trimmed V and J ends, which lost 6 bases and 0 bases, there was a span of 12 bases. The CDR3, as DNA: TGTGCCAGCACAATGGGGAATATGAACACTGAAGCTTTCTTT. Encoded protein: CASTMGNMNTEAFF.

This sequence joins TRBV20-1 and TRBJ1-2; D is ambiguous. The V and J ends lost 1 base and 3 bases respectively, with 9 bases between them. The CDR3 runs 13 residues. CDR1 and CDR2 from the germline V gene are DFQATT and SNEGSKA (reference sequence). CDR3 amino acids: CSARGSGYYGYTF. CDR3 DNA sequence: TGCAGTGCTAGAGGTTCAGGCTACTATGGCTACACCTTC.

This clonotype was found a few times. The gene calls are TRBV9 and TRBJ2-1, with D perhaps TRBD1 or TRBD2 (5 bases each). Trimming took 3 bases from V and 3 from J, leaving 22 bases between them. CDR3 size: 18 residues. From germline, CDR1 is SGDLS and CDR2 YYNGEE. DNA of the CDR3: TGTGCCAGCAGCGATCCCGAGACCGGGGCGGCCCGCTACAATGAGCAGTTCTTC. It is translated as CASSDPETGAARYNEQFF.

The chain uses TRBV2 and TRBJ1-2, with a tentative D call TRBD1 (5 bases). The CDR3 covers 15 residues. Trimming removed 6 bases from V and 3 bases from J, with 17 bases in between. From germline, CDR1 is SNHLY and CDR2 FYNNEI. The DNA of the CDR3 is TGTGCCAGCAGGAAGGGACGGGGACTCGACTATGGCTACACCTTC. This sequence encodes CASRKGRGLDYGYTF.

The rearrangement links TRBV20-1 to TRBJ2-7; a weak D match, TRBD1 (5 bases). Germline lookup yields CDR1 DFQATT and CDR2 SNEGSKA (reference sequence). There are 15 residues in the CDR3. With 3 bases removed from V and 4 bases from J, the gap between germline ends came to 19 bases. This CDR3 reads CSASSHGALSYEQYF. CDR3 nucleotide sequence: TGCAGTGCTAGCTCACATGGGGCGCTTAGTTACGAGCAGTACTTC.

V usage is TRBV2 and J usage is TRBJ1-1; no clear D gene. Germline V lookup: CDR1 SNHLY, CDR2 FYNNEI. V was trimmed by 5 bases and J by 5 bases, leaving 9 bases between them. CDR3 length equals 12 residues. This chain's CDR3 is CASSKAGTEAFF. CDR3 in DNA: TGTGCCAGCAGTAAGGCGGGGACTGAAGCTTTCTTT.

The chain carries TRBV29-1 and TRBJ1-1; weak D call: TRBD1 (5 bases). Trimming pared 4 bases from V and 4 bases from J, leaving 13 bases between. This CDR3 is built from 13 residues. CDR1 and CDR2 (germline): SQVTM, ANQGSEA. CDR3 DNA sequence: TGCAGCGTTGTCGAGCCAGGGCGCACTGAAGCTTTCTTT. It translates to CSVVEPGRTEAFF. The entire variable domain, with the rest obtained from reference TRBV29-1 and TRBJ1-1, is as follows: SAVISQKPSRDICQRGTSLTIQCQVDSQVTMMFWYRQQPGQSLTLIATANQGSEATYESGFVIDKFPISRPNLTFSTLTVSNMSPEDSSIYLCSVVEPGRTEAFFGQGTRLTVV.

This clonotype occurred once. With a far larger clone one base away, a read error is the likely cause. The chain has TRBV5-1 and TRBJ1-1; D perhaps matches TRBD1 (5 bases). The CDR3 is made up of 12 amino acids. Germline V gene lookup returns CDR1 SGHRS and CDR2 YFSETQ. CDR3 loop: CVSSLGDTEAFF. The CDR3, as DNA: TGCGTCAGCAGCTTGGGGGACACTGAAGCTTTCTTT.

The chain has TRBV7-9 and TRBJ1-2; 7 bases map to TRBD1. V was clipped by 7 bases and J by 3 bases; unmatched bases: 5. The CDR3 has 13 amino acids. Germline V CDR1 and CDR2: SEHNR, FQNEAQ (reference sequence). The CDR3 is CASTQGGHYGYTF. In DNA form, the CDR3 reads TGTGCCAGCACCCAAGGGGGCCACTATGGCTACACCTTC. Drawing the rest from reference TRBV7-9 and TRBJ1-2, the complete variable domain is DTGVSQNPRHKITKRGQNVTFRCDPISEHNRLYWYRQTLGQGPEFLTYFQNEAQLEKSRLLSDRFSAERPKGSFSTLEIQRTEQGDSAMYLCASTQGGHYGYTFGSGTRLTVV.

The chain links TRBV27 to TRBJ2-5; D is possibly TRBD2 (6 bases). The CDR3 sequence is 16 residues long. Trimming stripped 4 bases from V and 1 base from J, with 16 bases between. Germline V CDR1 and CDR2: MNHEY, SMNVEV (reference sequence). The CDR3 nucleotides read TGTGCCAGCAGTTCCTGGGGAGCGGGCCTCCAAGAGACCCAGTACTTC. This codes for CASSSWGAGLQETQYF.

Details on this clonotype: A much larger clone is a single base away; this may be a read error. J is TRBJ2-1 and V is TRBV4-1, with 8 bases fitting TRBD1. Near its end, the DNA agrees better with TRBJ2-7, so the J call may be wrong. This CDR3 contains 15 residues. Per germline, CDR1 MGHRA and CDR2 YSYEKL. CDR3 coding DNA: TGCGCCAGCAGCCACCAGGGGGCGCAGTACAATGAGCAGTACTTC. Translated, it gives CASSHQGAQYNEQYF.

This clonotype has just a few counts. The J gene is TRBJ2-1, the V gene TRBV6-1; 10 nucleotides agree with TRBD1. The CDR3 sequence is 17 residues long. With V trimmed by 6 bases and J by 0 bases, 8 bases remained unmatched. Germline V gene data show CDR1 as MNHNS and CDR2 as SASEGT. CDR3 coding DNA: TGTGCCAGCAGGGGACAGGGGAAGGGGAGCTCCTACAATGAGCAGTTCTTC. It specifies CASRGQGKGSSYNEQFF.

In its sample, this clonotype was seen a few times. The genes are TRBV4-1 and TRBJ1-2; TRBD1 is a possible D gene (5 bases). Trimming stripped 4 bases from V and 4 bases from J, with 25 bases between. Germline loops: CDR1 MGHRA, CDR2 YSYEKL. This CDR3 region has 18 residues. CDR3 nucleotides: TGCGCCAGCAGCCTTAGTCCTTTCGACAGCCGAGGAAGCTATGGCTACACCTTC. This translates into CASSLSPFDSRGSYGYTF.

This chain connects TRBV20-1 to TRBJ1-2, with D perhaps matching TRBD1 (6 bases). This CDR3 has 13 residues. CDR1 is DFQATT and CDR2 is SNEGSKA in the germline V gene (reference sequence). V dropped 6 bases and J dropped 4 bases, with 15 bases sitting between them. The CDR3 sequence is CSASATGVYGYTF. In nucleotides, the CDR3 is TGCAGTGCGAGCGCGACAGGAGTCTATGGCTACACCTTC.

The chain links TRBV20-1 to TRBJ2-7; perhaps TRBD2 as D (7 bases). The last part of the DNA fits TRBJ2-4 better; the J call may be wrong. This CDR3 is built from 13 residues. Germline V gene lookup returns CDR1 DFQATT and CDR2 SNEGSKA (reference sequence). The CDR3 bases are TGCAGTGCTAATCGGGGGGCCCCAGGCATTCAGTACTTC. Protein product: CSANRGAPGIQYF.

V usage is TRBV11-2 and J usage is TRBJ2-5; 10 nucleotides match TRBD1. After removal of 5 bases from V and 4 bases from J, the junction contained 10 bases not matched to a gene. The CDR3 consists of 16 residues. Germline CDR1 is SGHAT and CDR2 is FQNNGV. In nucleotides, the CDR3 is TGTGCCAGCAGCCTAGGGGGGACAGGGGCTTTAGAGACCCAGTACTTC. Amino acids: CASSLGGTGALETQYF.

The gene calls are TRBV20-1 and TRBJ2-5; 7 bases are a match to TRBD1. The germline gives CDR1 DFQATT, CDR2 SNEGSKA (reference sequence). The V segment lost 3 bases and the J segment 0 bases; nucleotides outside the gene matches: 10. The CDR3 is made up of 16 amino acids. The CDR3 here is CSASDPGQTYQETQYF. The CDR3 DNA is TGCAGTGCTAGTGATCCGGGACAGACGTACCAAGAGACCCAGTACTTC.

The chain carries TRBV5-1 and TRBJ1-2, with D possibly matching TRBD1 (5 bases). Looked up from germline, CDR1 is SGHRS and CDR2 is YFSETQ. The V and J ends lost 0 bases and 2 bases respectively, with 11 bases between them. This CDR3 has 15 residues. The CDR3 region has the DNA TGCGCCAGCAGCTTGGAGACAGCCTCCAACTATGGCTACACCTTC. It codes for CASSLETASNYGYTF.

This clonotype was counted between two and nine times. The chain links TRBV7-9 to TRBJ2-3; tentatively, D is TRBD1 (5 bases). Germline V lookup: CDR1 SEHNR, CDR2 FQNEAQ (reference sequence). Trimming left V 5 bases short and J 2 bases short, with 17 bases between. This CDR3 is 16 amino acids long. CDR3 DNA: TGTGCCAGCAGCGGCCGACAGAGACAGAACACAGATACGCAGTATTTT. It translates to CASSGRQRQNTDTQYF.

The chain has TRBV6-5 and TRBJ2-7, with 8 bases aligning to TRBD2. The germline CDR1 and CDR2 sequences are MNHEY and SVGAGI. Trimming took 2 bases from V and 7 from J; bases not matched to a gene: 13. This CDR3 comprises 16 residues. CDR3 residues: CASSYAVGTRKDEQYF. CDR3 DNA sequence: TGTGCCAGCAGTTACGCTGTGGGGACTAGAAAGGATGAGCAGTACTTC.

This clonotype is a singleton in its sample. One end of the junction does not line up with germline, which may come from a read error. This chain joins TRBV2 and TRBJ1-2; 7 bases are shared with TRBD1. The CDR3 covers 15 residues. The germline V gene has CDR1 SNHLY and CDR2 FYNNEI. This CDR3 is CASSETGDSFGGCTF. The CDR3 nucleotides read TGTGCCAGCAGTGAAACGGGGGACAGCTTTGGTGGCTGCACCTTC.

Many counts were recorded for this clonotype. The chain recombines TRBV5-1 with TRBJ1-6; D unclear. The V end lost 2 bases, the J end lost 8 bases, and 11 bases lay between the germline ends. This CDR3 is 14 amino acids long. The germline gives CDR1 SGHRS, CDR2 YFSETQ. The CDR3 reads CASSLEGMDSPLHF. The DNA for the CDR3 is TGCGCCAGCAGCTTAGAAGGCATGGATTCACCCCTCCACTTT.

The DNA for the CDR3 is TGTGCCAGCAGTTCCTACTCGACGGAGAACTATGGCTACACCTTC. Amino acid sequence: CASSSYSTENYGYTF. V usage is TRBV27 and J usage is TRBJ1-2; D call uncertain. The V gene's germline CDR1 is MNHEY and CDR2 SMNVEV (reference sequence). With 4 bases removed from V and 2 bases from J, the gap between germline ends came to 14 bases. This CDR3 is built from 15 residues.

The gene calls are TRBV12-3 or TRBV12-4 and TRBJ2-2; TRBD2 matches 8 bases. CDR3 length: 16 residues. The V segment lost 5 bases and the J segment 7 bases; nucleotides outside the gene matches: 12. CDR3 bases: TGTGCCAGCAGTCCCCTCAGCGGGGGTTTGGGCGGGGAGCTGTTTTTT. Its translation is CASSPLSGGLGGELFF.

This clonotype appeared a few times. The J gene is TRBJ2-1, the V gene TRBV7-9, with 10 bases aligning to TRBD2. CDR1 and CDR2 from the germline V gene are SEHNR and FQNEAQ (reference sequence). V shed 4 bases and J 7 bases; nucleotides not matched to a gene: 4. This CDR3 has 14 residues. CDR3 loop: CASSSSSGSNEQFF. The CDR3 DNA follows: TGTGCCAGCAGCTCCTCTAGCGGGAGTAATGAGCAGTTCTTC.

This clonotype was picked up many times. The chain carries TRBV27 and TRBJ2-7; TRBD2 matches at 7 bases. The CDR3 is 13 residues long. With V trimmed by 2 bases and J by 2 bases, 0 bases remained unmatched. The V gene's germline CDR1 is MNHEY and CDR2 SMNVEV (reference sequence). The CDR3 sequence is CASSLGRAYEQYF. DNA of the CDR3: TGTGCCAGCAGTTTAGGGAGGGCCTACGAGCAGTACTTC.